The clone carrying this T cell receptor (beta chain) was seen only once. Terminally differentiated effector memory CD45RA+ cells were left out of the naive CD8 fraction, which was CD45RO-negative and positively selected for CCR7. These data originate in a study of shared clonotypes between healthy human individuals. The method was immunoSEQ multiplex PCR; TCRdb's version includes in-frame clones alone and lacks a portion of them. The table shows nearly 2 million clones, with about 95% occurring only once. This CDR3 has 15 residues. Germline trimming cut 5 bases from V and 5 bases from J; bases unmatched to any gene: 7. Germline-derived CDR1 and CDR2 are SGHAT and FQNNGV.

This chain links TRBV11-2 with TRBJ2-3; 10 bases match TRBD1. This sequence originates from a man younger than 35 in good health. The sequencing sample was made of naive CD8+ T cells sorted from blood. CDR3 in amino acids: CASSVGTGAVDTQYF. The CDR3 DNA reads as TGTGCCAGCAGCGTGGGGACAGGGGCGGTAGATACGCAGTATTTT.